The 26 T cell receptor beta chains listed next were all sequenced from one sample in a study of T-cell reconstitution after alpha-beta-depleted transplantation in children. The TCRbeta library incorporated unique molecular identifiers. MiXCR was run by TCRdb on the PCR reads, yielding one entry per CDR3 protein. The sample has about 980,000 distinct CDR3 sequences, about 29% seen once. Sequencing used PBMCs, mostly from graft donor cells, obtained 360 days after TCRalphabeta/CD19-depleted stem cell transplant. The receptors were gathered from a boy less than two years old who had a stem cell transplant for SCID, so the T cells may come from the graft donor.

This clonotype was detected only a few times. In DNA form, the CDR3 reads TGTGCCAGCAGCACCAGTGAAAAACTGTTTTTT. It specifies CASSTSEKLFF. The chain has TRBV21-1 and TRBJ1-4. TRBV21-1 is a documented pseudogene. The CDR3 has 11 amino acids.

This clonotype has just a few counts. J is TRBJ2-2 and V is TRBV4-1; tentatively, D is TRBD1 (6 bases). The CDR3 runs 17 residues. Trimming removed 1 base from V and 6 bases from J, with 18 bases in between. Germline values: CDR1 MGHRA, CDR2 YSYEKL. The chain's CDR3 is CASSQVPPDRTAGELFF. As DNA, the CDR3 is TGCGCCAGCAGCCAAGTCCCCCCGGACAGAACGGCCGGGGAGCTGTTTTTT.

There are many counts of this clonotype. A read error may produce the germline difference seen at one junction end. The chain carries TRBV10-3 and TRBJ2-7; no reliable D call. Germline V gives CDR1 ENHRY, CDR2 SYGVKD. The CDR3 runs 11 residues. The chain's CDR3 is CAIRELGEQYF. CDR3 nucleotide sequence: TGTGCCATCAGGGAGTTGGGAGAGCAGTACTTC.

The V gene is TRBV3-1, the J gene TRBJ2-1; D is ambiguous. Trimming cost V 3 bases and J 4 bases, with 13 bases left between them. This CDR3 comprises 15 residues. Germline CDR1 and CDR2: LGHDT and YNNKEL (reference sequence). The CDR3 DNA reads as TGTGCCAGCAGCCAGACGGATTCTGGGTACAATGAGCAGTTCTTC. Amino acids: CASSQTDSGYNEQFF.

The table lists this clonotype with a few counts. The chain uses TRBV20-1 and TRBJ1-2; no firm D call. Germline-derived CDR1 and CDR2 are DFQATT and SNEGSKA (reference sequence). The V end lost 4 bases, the J end lost 8 bases, and 20 bases lay between the germline ends. This CDR3 is built from 14 residues. The CDR3 DNA sequence: TGCAGTGCTACCTTCCCCACAGTAGTAAACGGCTACACCTTC. Encoded protein: CSATFPTVVNGYTF.

This clonotype occurred a few times. The chain links TRBV25-1 to TRBJ1-1; tentative D call: TRBD1 (6 bases). Germline V gene lookup returns CDR1 MGHDK and CDR2 SYGVNS. This CDR3 has 16 amino acids. Trimming left V 2 bases short and J 2 bases short, with 15 bases between. In DNA form, the CDR3 reads TGTGCCAGCAGTGAAACGGGCAGGGGTCGAAACACTGAAGCTTTCTTT. Encoded protein: CASSETGRGRNTEAFF.

The chain couples TRBV7-6 to TRBJ2-1; D gene ambiguous. Germline CDR1 and CDR2: SGHVS and FNYEAQ. Trimming removed 6 bases at V and 1 base at J, with 16 bases between. This CDR3 has 16 amino acids. In DNA form, the CDR3 reads TGTGCCAGCAGTGGGGATCACACAACATCCTACAATGAGCAGTTCTTC. This encodes CASSGDHTTSYNEQFF.

This clonotype appeared a few times. The V call is TRBV7-2, the J call TRBJ1-4; the match to TRBD1 covers 7 bases. The CDR3 sequence is 17 residues long. J was trimmed by 5 bases and V by 1 base; bases with no gene match: 10. Germline V CDR1 and CDR2: SGHTA, FQGNSA. Here the CDR3 DNA reads TGTGCCAGCAGCTTAGGAAGGGTGACAGGGTTCAATGAAAAACTGTTTTTT. Its protein product is CASSLGRVTGFNEKLFF.

The rearrangement joins TRBV5-4 to TRBJ1-5, with TRBD1 matching over 8 bases. This CDR3 comprises 19 residues. The V segment lost 0 bases and the J segment 0 bases; nucleotides outside the gene matches: 11. Germline loops: CDR1 SGHNT, CDR2 YYREEE (reference sequence). The CDR3 is CASSLGWTGTKYSNQPQHF. CDR3 DNA sequence: TGTGCCAGCAGCTTGGGTTGGACAGGGACTAAATATAGCAATCAGCCCCAGCATTTT.

This clonotype was counted only a few times. The chain employs TRBV5-5 and TRBJ1-2; D is unclear. Between the trimmed V and J ends, which lost 1 base and 7 bases, there was a span of 14 bases. This CDR3 has 14 amino acids. Looked up from germline, CDR1 is SGHKS and CDR2 is YYEKEE (reference sequence). This chain's CDR3 is CASSLKPGAVGYTF. The CDR3 region has the DNA TGTGCCAGCAGCTTGAAACCGGGTGCGGTTGGCTACACCTTC. The whole variable domain, filled in from reference TRBV5-5 and TRBJ1-2, reads DAGVTQSPTHLIKTRGQQVTLRCSPISGHKSVSWYQQVLGQGPQFIFQYYEKEERGRGNFPDRFSARQFPNYSSELNVNALLLGDSALYLCASSLKPGAVGYTFGSGTRLTVV.

This clonotype was observed a handful of times. V is TRBV7-2 and J is TRBJ2-3; D gene uncertain. The CDR3 runs 15 residues. Trimming shortened V by 1 base and J by 0 bases, and 8 bases separated the two germline ends. The germline V gene has CDR1 SGHTA and CDR2 FQGNSA. The CDR3 spells CASSLVFESTDTQYF. CDR3 in DNA: TGTGCCAGCAGCTTAGTTTTCGAGAGCACAGATACGCAGTATTTT.

V usage is TRBV4-3 and J usage is TRBJ2-7, with TRBD1 matching over 9 bases. This CDR3 region has 17 residues. Germline CDR1 reads LGHNA; CDR2 reads YSLEER. The ends lost 2 bases at V and 4 bases at J; junction bases unmatched: 12. CDR3 nucleotides: TGCGCCAGCAGCCAAACTATAACAGGGGGCGATGAATACGAGCAGTACTTC. Translated: CASSQTITGGDEYEQYF.

Only a few counts were recorded for this clonotype. The CDR3 coding sequence is TGTGCCACCAGCAGAGATCCGACAGGGCCTGCACAAGAGACCCAGTACTTC. As protein: CATSRDPTGPAQETQYF. The gene calls are TRBV15 and TRBJ2-5; 7 bases are a match to TRBD1. There are 17 residues in the CDR3. J gave up 2 bases and V 0 bases, and 9 bases lay outside the gene matches. Germline lookup yields CDR1 LNHNV and CDR2 YYDKDF (reference sequence).

This clonotype has a count of ten or more. The gene calls are TRBV10-3 and TRBJ2-3; a possible D gene is TRBD1 (7 bases). Per the germline V gene, CDR1 is ENHRY and CDR2 is SYGVKD. CDR3 length: 15 residues. The V gene lost 6 bases and the J gene lost 3 bases, with 16 bases spanning the gap. The CDR3 coding sequence is TGTGCCATCAGCAACCCAGGGGGGAAGACAGATACGCAGTATTTT. Protein product: CAISNPGGKTDTQYF.

The V and J genes are TRBV20-1 and TRBJ2-1; tentative D call: TRBD2 (6 bases). CDR3 size: 14 residues. The V gene lost 3 bases and the J gene lost 9 bases, with 18 bases spanning the gap. CDR1 is DFQATT, CDR2 SNEGSKA, per germline (reference sequence). Here the CDR3 DNA reads TGCAGTGCTAGGGAGGGGTTCGGCTGGGGTGAGCAGTTCTTC. Amino acids: CSAREGFGWGEQFF.

The chain recombines TRBV7-8 with TRBJ2-1, with TRBD2 matching over 12 bases. Losses at the gene ends were 1 base for V and 6 bases for J; bases not matched to a gene: 4. Germline assignment: CDR1 SGHVS and CDR2 FQNEAQ. This CDR3 has 16 amino acids. This chain's CDR3 is CASSLGLAGGSNEQFF. The CDR3 DNA reads TGTGCCAGCAGCTTAGGTCTAGCGGGGGGGAGCAATGAGCAGTTCTTC.

The rearrangement links TRBV6-1 to TRBJ1-2, with D possibly being TRBD1 (6 bases). Trimming stripped 9 bases from V and 3 bases from J, with 11 bases between. The CDR3 extends over 12 amino acids. Germline CDR1 MNHNS, CDR2 SASEGT. As DNA, the CDR3 is TGTGCCAGACAGGGTAGCGACTATGGCTACACCTTC. Its protein is CARQGSDYGYTF.

The V gene is TRBV15, the J gene TRBJ1-5, with a weak D call TRBD1 (5 bases). The CDR3 length is 13 residues. V shed 7 bases and J shed 5 bases, with 12 bases lying between them. Germline assignment: CDR1 LNHNV and CDR2 YYDKDF (reference sequence). The CDR3 nucleotides read TGTGCCACCACTACTGGGGGACATCAGCCCCAGCATTTT. Residues: CATTTGGHQPQHF.

This rearrangement joins TRBV5-1 to TRBJ1-2; 8 bases fit TRBD1. This CDR3 is 13 amino acids long. V lost 4 bases and J lost 8; bases outside the gene matches: 7. Germline CDR1 is SGHRS and CDR2 is YFSETQ. The CDR3 sequence is CASSPDRARGYTF. CDR3 DNA sequence: TGCGCCAGCAGCCCGGACAGGGCAAGGGGCTACACCTTC.

The chain joins TRBV20-1 to TRBJ2-7; TRBD2 matches at 9 bases. The CDR3 totals 15 residues. Germline lookup yields CDR1 DFQATT and CDR2 SNEGSKA (reference sequence). V lost 0 bases to trimming and J lost 3 bases; unmatched junction nucleotides: 6. The DNA for the CDR3 is TGCAGTGCTAGAGATATGAGCGGGGGGTTCTACGAGCAGTACTTC. Translated, it gives CSARDMSGGFYEQYF.

The chain has TRBV20-1 and TRBJ1-1; possible D gene TRBD1, 5 bases. The CDR3 runs 14 residues. The V end was cut by 6 bases, the J end by 4 bases, with 18 bases between. Germline values: CDR1 DFQATT, CDR2 SNEGSKA (reference sequence). The CDR3: CSASWGERSTEAFF. The DNA for the CDR3 is TGCAGTGCATCATGGGGGGAACGGAGCACTGAAGCTTTCTTT.

V and J are TRBV6-1 and TRBJ1-5; 7 bases are shared with TRBD1. With 4 bases clipped from V and 3 bases from J, the junction kept 12 bases outside the gene matches. Germline V gene data show CDR1 as MNHNS and CDR2 as SASEGT. CDR3 length equals 17 residues. DNA for the CDR3: TGTGCCAGCAGTGGACAAACGAGGACAGGCAACAATCAGCCCCAGCATTTT. Its protein product is CASSGQTRTGNNQPQHF.

V usage is TRBV12-3 or TRBV12-4 and J usage is TRBJ2-1; D might be TRBD1 (5 bases). CDR3 size: 16 residues. V lost 4 bases and J 0 bases, leaving 13 bases between the germline ends. The CDR3 region has the DNA TGTGCCAGCAGTTCCAGACAGTACCCCTCCTACAATGAGCAGTTCTTC. Its protein product is CASSSRQYPSYNEQFF.

DNA for the CDR3: TGCAGTGCTAGAACAGGCCACCCCTACGAGCAGTACTTC. Translation: CSARTGHPYEQYF. The J gene is TRBJ2-7, the V gene TRBV20-1, with D maybe TRBD1 (5 bases). The CDR3 is 13 amino acids. Germline loops: CDR1 DFQATT, CDR2 SNEGSKA (reference sequence). The V gene lost 2 bases and the J gene lost 2 bases, with 10 bases spanning the gap.

This chain uses TRBV7-8 with TRBJ2-1, with a tentative D call TRBD1 (5 bases). Trimming removed 5 bases from V and 5 bases from J, with 19 bases in between. The germline CDR1 and CDR2 sequences are SGHVS and FQNEAQ. The CDR3 contains 16 residues. This CDR3 is CASSITGGPGHNEQFF. In nucleotides, the CDR3 is TGTGCCAGCAGCATAACTGGTGGGCCAGGGCACAATGAGCAGTTCTTC.

This clonotype was seen ten or more times. The genes are TRBV24-1 and TRBJ2-7; no firm D call. Germline lookup yields CDR1 KGHDR and CDR2 SFDVKD. This CDR3 spans 16 amino acids. The ends were cut back, 2 bases at V and 3 bases at J, with 16 bases in the middle. CDR3 nucleotide sequence: TGTGCCACCAGTGATTCGACGCTAGTTGGGTACTACGAGCAGTACTTC. This gives the protein CATSDSTLVGYYEQYF.